Following are 19 T cell receptor beta chains from one sample sequenced in a study of CD8 T cells in ankylosing spondylitis. Study-level findings and limits: Blood from ankylosing spondylitis patients appeared to carry a characteristic roughly eight-variant TCR beta motif.

Each CDR3 protein gets one entry after TCRdb re-called the 5' RACE reads with MiXCR. The table has more than 300,000 distinct CDR3 sequences, 7% to 9% seen once. No cognate antigen is known for these TCRs. Sequences were obtained from blood, either unsorted or a sorted T cell fraction (not recorded which). The receptors here all came from a male donor with ankylosing spondylitis.

In this sample, this clonotype turned up a few times. The J gene is TRBJ2-7, the V gene TRBV15; 9 nucleotides align to TRBD1. This CDR3 spans 17 amino acids. With 0 bases clipped from V and 2 bases from J, the junction kept 8 bases outside the gene matches. Germline lookup yields CDR1 LNHNV and CDR2 YYDKDF (reference sequence). CDR3 bases: TGTGCCACCAGCAGAGATCGAACCGGGACAGGGACCTACGAGCAGTACTTC. Translated, it gives CATSRDRTGTGTYEQYF. Full variable domain (rest looked up from reference TRBV15 and TRBJ2-7): DAMVIQNPRYQVTQFGKPVTLSCSQTLNHNVMYWYQQKSSQAPKLLFHYYDKDFNNEADTPDNFQSRRPNTSFCFLDIRSPGLGDTAMYLCATSRDRTGTGTYEQYFGPGTRLTVT.

The J gene is TRBJ2-3, the V gene TRBV12-5; TRBD2 matches 11 bases. The CDR3 runs 18 residues. Germline V gene lookup returns CDR1 LGHNT and CDR2 FRNRAP. Trimming removed 1 base from V and 8 bases from J; junction bases left unmatched: 14. In nucleotides, the CDR3 is TGTGCTAGTGGTTTGGGACTAGCGGGGCTGCCCTCGAGAGGTACGCAGTATTTT. Translating it yields CASGLGLAGLPSRGTQYF. Based on the CDR3 plus reference TRBV12-5 and TRBJ2-3, the full variable domain is DARVTQTPRHKVTEMGQEVTMRCQPILGHNTVFWYRQTMMQGLELLAYFRNRAPLDDSGMPKDRFSAEMPDATLATLKIQPSEPRDSAVYFCASGLGLAGLPSRGTQYFGPGTRLTVL.

The chain links TRBV2 to TRBJ1-5; TRBD1 matches 9 bases. Germline assignment: CDR1 SNHLY and CDR2 FYNNEI. The CDR3 loop spans 14 amino acids. V dropped 6 bases and J dropped 5; count of bases not matched to a gene: 5. In nucleotides, the CDR3 is TGTGCCAGCAGCGGGGGACAGGGCTATCAGCCCCAGCATTTT. Amino acids: CASSGGQGYQPQHF.

This clonotype was recorded a few times. The chain recombines TRBV6-1 with TRBJ1-1; no clear D gene. CDR3 size: 14 residues. V dropped 6 bases and J dropped 3 bases, with 14 bases sitting between them. CDR1 and CDR2 (germline): MNHNS, SASEGT. The CDR3: CASSQRGYDTEAFF. The CDR3 region has the DNA TGTGCCAGCAGCCAACGTGGGTACGACACTGAAGCTTTCTTT.

The sample holds a few counts of this clonotype. J is TRBJ2-7 and V is TRBV9; 7 nucleotides agree with TRBD2. Germline V gene data show CDR1 as SGDLS and CDR2 as YYNGEE. The V gene end was trimmed by 4 bases and the J gene end by 7 bases; junction bases not matched to a gene: 11. This CDR3 contains 14 residues. The CDR3 loop is CASSPRDYLREQYF. The CDR3 region has the DNA TGTGCCAGCAGCCCCCGGGACTACCTCCGAGAGCAGTACTTC.

This clonotype was counted ten times or more. The rearrangement uses TRBV20-1 and TRBJ2-4; 9 bases are a match to TRBD1. This CDR3 comprises 15 residues. Unmatched junction bases numbered 12, after V lost 6 bases and J lost 6 bases. From germline, CDR1 is DFQATT and CDR2 SNEGSKA (reference sequence). CDR3: CSAPPGTGPGNIQYF. CDR3 nucleotides: TGCAGTGCCCCCCCGGGGACAGGGCCGGGAAACATTCAGTACTTC.

This clonotype was detected only a few times. The chain has TRBV12-3 or TRBV12-4 and TRBJ2-2; D unclear. V dropped 6 bases and J dropped 7 bases, with 15 bases sitting between them. The CDR3 covers 14 residues. The CDR3 sequence: CASRNQERSGELFF. In DNA, the CDR3 is TGTGCCAGCAGGAATCAAGAAAGAAGCGGGGAGCTGTTTTTT.

This rearrangement joins TRBV18 to TRBJ1-5; 7 positions match TRBD1. The CDR3 runs 15 residues. Germline CDR1 reads KGHSH; CDR2 reads LQKENI. With 4 bases clipped from V and 2 bases from J, the junction kept 5 bases outside the gene matches. The CDR3 DNA reads as TGTGCCAGCTCACTTCGACAGGGAGGCAATCAGCCCCAGCATTTT. Its protein product is CASSLRQGGNQPQHF.

This clonotype has a count of ten or more. The rearrangement joins TRBV29-1 to TRBJ2-4, with D perhaps TRBD2 (5 bases). Germline-derived CDR1 and CDR2 are SQVTM and ANQGSEA. There are 13 residues in the CDR3. V was shortened by 4 bases and J by 1 base, with 8 bases between the two germline ends. The CDR3 DNA reads TGCAGCGTTGTGGAGGTGGCCAAAAACATTCAGTACTTC. Amino acid sequence: CSVVEVAKNIQYF.

Only a few counts were recorded for this clonotype. V usage is TRBV13 and J usage is TRBJ2-7, with 13 bases fitting TRBD2. Germline values: CDR1 PRHDT, CDR2 FYEKMQ (reference sequence). Losses at the gene ends were 4 bases for V and 3 bases for J; bases not matched to a gene: 3. This CDR3 has 15 residues. The CDR3 is CASSSGLAGYYEQYF. DNA of the CDR3: TGTGCCAGCAGCTCGGGACTAGCGGGATACTACGAGCAGTACTTC.

This clonotype was observed a handful of times. The chain carries TRBV30 and TRBJ1-5, with TRBD1 matching over 7 bases. This CDR3 contains 14 residues. The V segment lost 1 base and the J segment 4 bases; nucleotides outside the gene matches: 4. CDR1 GTSNPN and CDR2 SVGIG come from the germline V gene (reference sequence). The CDR3 sequence: CAWSEGQTNQPQHF. The DNA for the CDR3 is TGTGCCTGGAGTGAGGGACAGACAAATCAGCCCCAGCATTTT.

V usage is TRBV5-6 and J usage is TRBJ2-7; 7 nucleotides match TRBD1. CDR3 length equals 15 residues. V gave up 1 base and J gave up 3 bases; unmatched junction bases: 7. The germline CDR1 and CDR2 sequences are SGHDT and YYEEEE. The CDR3 protein is CASSLSGQPYYEQYF. CDR3 sequence (DNA): TGTGCCAGCAGCTTGTCGGGACAGCCTTACTACGAGCAGTACTTC.

The chain employs TRBV5-6 and TRBJ2-1, with D perhaps assigned TRBD1 or TRBD2 (8 bases each). In germline, CDR1 is SGHDT, CDR2 YYEEEE. Trimming took off 4 bases at V and 9 bases at J, with 17 bases between the two ends. This CDR3 spans 14 amino acids. CDR3 region: CASSLTGAGGEQFF. The CDR3 nucleotides are TGTGCCAGCAGCCTGACAGGGGCGGGGGGTGAGCAGTTCTTC.

The chain couples TRBV29-1 to TRBJ2-3; D not certain. The CDR3 is made up of 14 amino acids. Germline assignment: CDR1 SQVTM and CDR2 ANQGSEA. V was clipped by 7 bases and J by 0 bases, with 14 bases between them. The CDR3: CSAEPRRSTDTQYF. CDR3 bases: TGCAGCGCCGAACCTAGGCGGAGCACAGATACGCAGTATTTT.

DNA for the CDR3: TGTGCCAGCAGCTCCGGACTAGCGGGAGGGAAGCAGTTCTTC. It translates to CASSSGLAGGKQFF. V and J are TRBV7-3 and TRBJ2-1, with 15 bases identical to TRBD2. The trim removed 4 bases at V and 11 bases at J, leaving 3 bases unmatched. This CDR3 is built from 14 residues. Germline V lookup: CDR1 SGHTA, CDR2 FQGTGA.

This clonotype was recorded a few times. The chain carries TRBV20-1 and TRBJ1-5; a possible D gene is TRBD1 (5 bases). Between the trimmed V and J ends, which lost 3 bases and 6 bases, there was a span of 9 bases. From germline, CDR1 is DFQATT and CDR2 SNEGSKA (reference sequence). The CDR3 consists of 12 residues. This CDR3 reads CSASREGQPQHF. For the CDR3, the DNA is TGCAGTGCTAGCAGGGAGGGTCAGCCCCAGCATTTT.

The gene calls are TRBV20-1 and TRBJ2-3, with unresolved D. The CDR3 loop spans 13 amino acids. Trimming took off 5 bases at V and 6 bases at J, with 15 bases between the two ends. Germline values: CDR1 DFQATT, CDR2 SNEGSKA (reference sequence). The CDR3 loop is CSARPTSRDTQYF. CDR3 in DNA: TGCAGTGCTCGACCTACTTCCCGCGATACGCAGTATTTT.

This clonotype was counted a single time. The rearrangement links TRBV10-3 to TRBJ2-3, with D hard to call. The CDR3 runs to 13 residues. V dropped 11 bases and J dropped 5 bases, with 17 bases sitting between them. CDR1 is ENHRY, CDR2 SYGVKD, per germline. CDR3 DNA: TGTGCCTCGAAAAGTCTGTACATAGATACGCAGTATTTT. Its translation is CASKSLYIDTQYF.

The chain joins TRBV2 to TRBJ2-1; 7 nucleotides match TRBD1. The CDR3 totals 11 residues. Looked up from germline, CDR1 is SNHLY and CDR2 is FYNNEI. V shed 6 bases and J 15 bases; nucleotides not matched to a gene: 8. The CDR3 DNA is TGTGCCAGCAGCGCGACAGGGAGTCTGTTCTTC. As protein: CASSATGSLFF.